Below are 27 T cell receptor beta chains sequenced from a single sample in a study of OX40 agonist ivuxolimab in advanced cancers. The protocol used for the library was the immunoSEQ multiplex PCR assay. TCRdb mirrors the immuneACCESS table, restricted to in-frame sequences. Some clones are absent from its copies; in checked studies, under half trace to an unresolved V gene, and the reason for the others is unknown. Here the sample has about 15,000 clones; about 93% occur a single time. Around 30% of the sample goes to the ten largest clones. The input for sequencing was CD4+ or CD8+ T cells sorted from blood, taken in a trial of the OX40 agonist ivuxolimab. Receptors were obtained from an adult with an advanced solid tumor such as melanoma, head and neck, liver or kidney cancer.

This CDR3 is CASSAETGSSYNEQFF. For the CDR3, the DNA is TGTGCCAGCAGCGCCGAGACCGGAAGCTCCTACAATGAGCAGTTCTTC. This chain links TRBV5-5 with TRBJ2-1; D call uncertain. This CDR3 is 16 amino acids long. V lost 4 bases, J lost 0 bases, and 14 bases lay in between. Germline V gives CDR1 SGHKS, CDR2 YYEKEE (reference sequence).

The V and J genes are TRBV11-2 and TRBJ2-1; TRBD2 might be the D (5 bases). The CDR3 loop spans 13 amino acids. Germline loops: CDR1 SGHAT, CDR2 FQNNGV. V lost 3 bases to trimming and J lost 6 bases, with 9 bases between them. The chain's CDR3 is CASSLTEGNEQFF. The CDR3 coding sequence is TGTGCCAGCAGCTTGACTGAGGGCAATGAGCAGTTCTTC.

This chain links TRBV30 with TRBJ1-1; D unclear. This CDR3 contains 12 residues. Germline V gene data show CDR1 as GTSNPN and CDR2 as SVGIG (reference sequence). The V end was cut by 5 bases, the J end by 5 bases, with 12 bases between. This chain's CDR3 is CAWFRFGTEAFF. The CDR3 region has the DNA TGTGCCTGGTTTAGGTTTGGGACTGAAGCTTTCTTT.

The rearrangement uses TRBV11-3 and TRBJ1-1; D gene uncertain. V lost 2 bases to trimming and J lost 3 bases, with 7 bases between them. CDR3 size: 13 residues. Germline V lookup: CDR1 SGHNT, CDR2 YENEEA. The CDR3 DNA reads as TGTGCCAGCAGCTTAACGCGTCACACTGAAGCTTTCTTT. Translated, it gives CASSLTRHTEAFF. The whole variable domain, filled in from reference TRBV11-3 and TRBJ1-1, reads EAGVVQSPRYKIIEKKQPVAFWCNPISGHNTLYWYLQNLGQGPELLIRYENEEAVDDSQLPKDRFSAERLKGVDSTLKIQPAELGDSAVYLCASSLTRHTEAFFGQGTRLTVV.

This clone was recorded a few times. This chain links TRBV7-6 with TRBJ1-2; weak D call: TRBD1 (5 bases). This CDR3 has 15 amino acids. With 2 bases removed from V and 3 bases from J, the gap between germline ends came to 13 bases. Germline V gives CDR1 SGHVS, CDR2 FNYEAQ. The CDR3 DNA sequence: TGTGCCAGCAGCTTAAGTCTCCGGGGGGACTATGGCTACACCTTC. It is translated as CASSLSLRGDYGYTF.

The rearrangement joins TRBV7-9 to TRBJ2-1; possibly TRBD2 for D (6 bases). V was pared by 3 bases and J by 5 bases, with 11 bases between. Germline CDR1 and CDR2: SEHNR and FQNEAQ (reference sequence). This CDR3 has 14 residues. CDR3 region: CASSFSGADNEQFF. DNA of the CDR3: TGTGCCAGCAGCTTCTCGGGAGCCGACAATGAGCAGTTCTTC.

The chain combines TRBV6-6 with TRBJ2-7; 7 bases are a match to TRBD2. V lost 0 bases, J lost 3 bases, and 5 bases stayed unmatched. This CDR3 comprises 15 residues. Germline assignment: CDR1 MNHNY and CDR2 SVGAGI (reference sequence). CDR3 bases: TGTGCCAGCAGTTACTCCGGACTAGATAGCTACGAGCAGTACTTC. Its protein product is CASSYSGLDSYEQYF.

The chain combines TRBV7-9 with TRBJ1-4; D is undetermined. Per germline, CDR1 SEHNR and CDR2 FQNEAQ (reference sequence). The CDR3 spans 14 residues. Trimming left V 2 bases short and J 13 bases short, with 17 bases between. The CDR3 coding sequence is TGTGCCAGCAGCTTATCCCGGGCGGTTGAGGGACTGTTTTTT. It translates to CASSLSRAVEGLFF.

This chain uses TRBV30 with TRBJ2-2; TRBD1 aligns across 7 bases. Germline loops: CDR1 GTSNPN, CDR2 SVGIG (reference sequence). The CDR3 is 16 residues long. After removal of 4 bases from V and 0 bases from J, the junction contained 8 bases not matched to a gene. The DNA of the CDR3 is TGTGCCTGGAACAGGGGCTTACTATCGAACACCGGGGAGCTGTTTTTT. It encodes CAWNRGLLSNTGELFF.

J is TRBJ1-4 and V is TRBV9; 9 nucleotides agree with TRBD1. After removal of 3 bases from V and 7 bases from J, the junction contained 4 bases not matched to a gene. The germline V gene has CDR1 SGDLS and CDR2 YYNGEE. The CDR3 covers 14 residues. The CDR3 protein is CASSAQGASEKLFF. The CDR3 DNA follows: TGTGCCAGCAGCGCACAGGGGGCGAGTGAAAAACTGTTTTTT.

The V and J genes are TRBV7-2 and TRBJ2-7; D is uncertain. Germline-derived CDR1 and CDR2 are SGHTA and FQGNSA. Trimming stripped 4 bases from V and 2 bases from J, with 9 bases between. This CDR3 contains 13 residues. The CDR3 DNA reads TGTGCCAGCAGCTCCACACTTCCCTACGAGCAGTACTTC. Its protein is CASSSTLPYEQYF.

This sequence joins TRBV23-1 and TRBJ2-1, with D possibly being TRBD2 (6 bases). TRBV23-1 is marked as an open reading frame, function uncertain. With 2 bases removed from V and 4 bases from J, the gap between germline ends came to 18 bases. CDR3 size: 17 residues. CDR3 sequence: CASSQNPPWREYNEQFF. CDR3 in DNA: TGCGCCAGCAGTCAAAACCCCCCCTGGAGGGAGTACAATGAGCAGTTCTTC.

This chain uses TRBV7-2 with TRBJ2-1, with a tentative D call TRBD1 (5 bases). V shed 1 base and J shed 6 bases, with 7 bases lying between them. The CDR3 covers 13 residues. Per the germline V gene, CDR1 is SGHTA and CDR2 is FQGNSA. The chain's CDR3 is CASSLEGVNEQFF. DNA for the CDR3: TGTGCCAGCAGCTTAGAAGGGGTCAATGAGCAGTTCTTC.

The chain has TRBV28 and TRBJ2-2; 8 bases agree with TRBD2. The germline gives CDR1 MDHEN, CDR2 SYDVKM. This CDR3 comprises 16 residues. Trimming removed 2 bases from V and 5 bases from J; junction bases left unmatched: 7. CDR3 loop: CASSLRHAGGTGELFF. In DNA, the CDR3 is TGTGCCAGCAGTTTACGCCACGCGGGGGGAACCGGGGAGCTGTTTTTT.

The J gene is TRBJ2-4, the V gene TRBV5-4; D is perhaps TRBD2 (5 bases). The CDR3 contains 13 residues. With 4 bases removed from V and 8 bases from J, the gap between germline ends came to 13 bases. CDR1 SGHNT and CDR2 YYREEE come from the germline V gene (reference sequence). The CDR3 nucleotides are TGTGCCAGCAGCGCCGGGAATGCCGACATTCAGTACTTC. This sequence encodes CASSAGNADIQYF.

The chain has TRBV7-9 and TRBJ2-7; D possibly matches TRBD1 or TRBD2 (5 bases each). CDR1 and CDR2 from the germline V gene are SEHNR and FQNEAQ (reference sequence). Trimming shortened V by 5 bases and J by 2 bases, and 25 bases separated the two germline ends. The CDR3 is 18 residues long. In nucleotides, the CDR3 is TGTGCCAGCAGCCTCCCGGGGCCCGGGGCAGGTCAACCCTACGAGCAGTACTTC. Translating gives CASSLPGPGAGQPYEQYF.

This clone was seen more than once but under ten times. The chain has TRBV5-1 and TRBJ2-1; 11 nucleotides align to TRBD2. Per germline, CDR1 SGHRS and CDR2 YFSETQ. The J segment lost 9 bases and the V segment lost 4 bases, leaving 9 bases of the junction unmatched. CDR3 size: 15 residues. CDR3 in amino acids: CASSPGLAETSEQFF. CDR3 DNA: TGCGCCAGCAGCCCGGGACTAGCGGAGACGAGTGAGCAGTTCTTC.

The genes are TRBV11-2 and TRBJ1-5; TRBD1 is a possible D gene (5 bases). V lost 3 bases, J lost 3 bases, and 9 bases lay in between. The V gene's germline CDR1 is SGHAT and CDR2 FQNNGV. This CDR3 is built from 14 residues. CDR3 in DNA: TGTGCCAGCAGCTTGTGGGGGACCAATCAGCCCCAGCATTTT. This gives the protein CASSLWGTNQPQHF.

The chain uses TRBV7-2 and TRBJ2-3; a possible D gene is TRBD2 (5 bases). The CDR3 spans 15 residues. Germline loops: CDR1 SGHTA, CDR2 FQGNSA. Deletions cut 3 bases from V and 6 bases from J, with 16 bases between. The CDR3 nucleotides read TGTGCCAGCAGCTTCAACCCGACCGGCGGGGATACGCAGTATTTT. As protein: CASSFNPTGGDTQYF.

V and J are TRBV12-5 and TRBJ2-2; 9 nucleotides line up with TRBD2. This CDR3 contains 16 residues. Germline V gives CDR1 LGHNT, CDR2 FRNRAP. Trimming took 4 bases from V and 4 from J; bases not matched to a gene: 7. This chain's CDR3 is CASGYGLAGLTGELFF. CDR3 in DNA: TGTGCTAGTGGTTATGGGCTAGCGGGGCTCACCGGGGAGCTGTTTTTT. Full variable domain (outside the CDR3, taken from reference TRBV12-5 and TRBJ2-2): DARVTQTPRHKVTEMGQEVTMRCQPILGHNTVFWYRQTMMQGLELLAYFRNRAPLDDSGMPKDRFSAEMPDATLATLKIQPSEPRDSAVYFCASGYGLAGLTGELFFGEGSRLTVL.

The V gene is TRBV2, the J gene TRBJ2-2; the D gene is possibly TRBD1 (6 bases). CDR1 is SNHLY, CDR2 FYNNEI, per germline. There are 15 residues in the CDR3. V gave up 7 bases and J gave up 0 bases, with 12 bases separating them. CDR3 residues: CASTGHFANTGELFF. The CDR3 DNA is TGTGCCAGCACGGGACACTTCGCGAACACCGGGGAGCTGTTTTTT.

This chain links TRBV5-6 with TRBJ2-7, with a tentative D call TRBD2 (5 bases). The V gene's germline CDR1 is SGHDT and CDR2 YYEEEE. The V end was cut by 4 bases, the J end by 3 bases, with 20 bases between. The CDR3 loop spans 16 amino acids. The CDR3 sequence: CASSPWTGNIFYEQYF. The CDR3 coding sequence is TGTGCCAGCAGCCCTTGGACTGGAAACATATTCTACGAGCAGTACTTC.

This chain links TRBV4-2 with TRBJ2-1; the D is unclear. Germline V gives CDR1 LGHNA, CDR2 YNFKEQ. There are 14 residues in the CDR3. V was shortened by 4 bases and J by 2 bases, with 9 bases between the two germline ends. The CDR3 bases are TGTGCCAGCAGCCCCAGCCCTACCTACAATGAGCAGTTCTTC. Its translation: CASSPSPTYNEQFF.

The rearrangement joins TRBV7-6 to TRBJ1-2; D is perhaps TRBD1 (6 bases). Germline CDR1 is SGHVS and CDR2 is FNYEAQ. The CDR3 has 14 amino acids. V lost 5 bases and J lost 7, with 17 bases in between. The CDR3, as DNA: TGTGCCAGCAGCCACGGGAGGGGGATCGGTGGCTACACCTTC. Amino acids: CASSHGRGIGGYTF.

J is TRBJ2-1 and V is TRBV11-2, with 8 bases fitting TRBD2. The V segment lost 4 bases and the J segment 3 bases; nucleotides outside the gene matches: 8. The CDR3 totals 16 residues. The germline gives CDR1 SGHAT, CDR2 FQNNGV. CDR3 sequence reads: CASSSREGPSYNEQFF. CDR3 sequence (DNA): TGTGCCAGCAGCTCTCGGGAGGGCCCAAGCTACAATGAGCAGTTCTTC.

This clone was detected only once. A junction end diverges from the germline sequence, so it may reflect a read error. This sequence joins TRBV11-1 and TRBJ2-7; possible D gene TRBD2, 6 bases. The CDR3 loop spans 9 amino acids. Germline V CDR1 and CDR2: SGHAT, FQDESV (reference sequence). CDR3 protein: CASSPGLTF. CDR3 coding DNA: TGTGCCAGCAGCCCGGGACTCACCTTC.

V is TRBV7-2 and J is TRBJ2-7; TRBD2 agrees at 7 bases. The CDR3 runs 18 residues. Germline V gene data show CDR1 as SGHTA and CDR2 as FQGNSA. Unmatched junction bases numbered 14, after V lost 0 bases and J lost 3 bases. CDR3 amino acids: CASSLAASGEGGGYEQYF. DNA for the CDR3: TGTGCCAGCAGCTTAGCAGCAAGCGGGGAGGGTGGGGGCTACGAGCAGTACTTC.